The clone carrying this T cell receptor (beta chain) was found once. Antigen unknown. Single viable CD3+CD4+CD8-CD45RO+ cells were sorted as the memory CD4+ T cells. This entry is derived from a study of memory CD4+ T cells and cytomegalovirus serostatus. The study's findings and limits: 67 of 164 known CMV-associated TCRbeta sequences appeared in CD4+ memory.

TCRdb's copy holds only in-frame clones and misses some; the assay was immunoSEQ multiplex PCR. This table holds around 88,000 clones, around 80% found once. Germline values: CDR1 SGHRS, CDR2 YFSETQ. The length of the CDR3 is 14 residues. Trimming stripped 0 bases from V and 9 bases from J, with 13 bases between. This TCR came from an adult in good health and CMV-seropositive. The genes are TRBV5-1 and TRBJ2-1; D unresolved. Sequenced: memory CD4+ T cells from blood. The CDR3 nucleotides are TGCGCCAGCAGCTTGGCGGTTTCTGGGTTTGAGCAGTTCTTC. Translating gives CASSLAVSGFEQFF.